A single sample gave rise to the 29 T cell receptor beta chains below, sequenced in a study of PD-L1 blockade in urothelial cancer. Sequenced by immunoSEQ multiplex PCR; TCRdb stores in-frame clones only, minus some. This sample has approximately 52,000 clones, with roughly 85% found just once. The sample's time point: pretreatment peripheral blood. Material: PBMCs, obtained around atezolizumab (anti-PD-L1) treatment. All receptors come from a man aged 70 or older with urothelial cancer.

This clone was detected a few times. CDR3 in amino acids: CASRGLAESSYNEQFF. Here the CDR3 DNA reads TGTGCCAGTAGAGGACTAGCGGAGAGCTCCTACAATGAGCAGTTCTTC. This chain links TRBV19 with TRBJ2-1, with 10 bases lining up with TRBD2. The CDR3 totals 16 residues. CDR1 and CDR2 from the germline V gene are LNHDA and SQIVND (reference sequence). Trimming at V came to 6 bases and at J to 0 bases, leaving 5 bases not matched to a gene. Together with reference TRBV19 and TRBJ2-1, the CDR3 gives the full variable domain: DGGITQSPKYLFRKEGQNVTLSCEQNLNHDAMYWYRQDPGQGLRLIYYSQIVNDFQKGDIAEGYSVSREKKESFPLTVTSAQKNPTAFYLCASRGLAESSYNEQFFGPGTRLTVL.

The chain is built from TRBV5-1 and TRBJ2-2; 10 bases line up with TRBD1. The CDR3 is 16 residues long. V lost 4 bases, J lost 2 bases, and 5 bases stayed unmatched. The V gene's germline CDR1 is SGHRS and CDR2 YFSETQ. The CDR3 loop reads CASSPRTGGNTGELFF. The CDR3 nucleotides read TGCGCCAGCAGCCCGCGGACAGGGGGTAACACCGGGGAGCTGTTTTTT. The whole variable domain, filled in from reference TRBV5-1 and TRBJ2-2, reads KAGVTQTPRYLIKTRGQQVTLSCSPISGHRSVSWYQQTPGQGLQFLFEYFSETQRNKGNFPGRFSGRQFSNSRSEMNVSTLELGDSALYLCASSPRTGGNTGELFFGEGSRLTVL.

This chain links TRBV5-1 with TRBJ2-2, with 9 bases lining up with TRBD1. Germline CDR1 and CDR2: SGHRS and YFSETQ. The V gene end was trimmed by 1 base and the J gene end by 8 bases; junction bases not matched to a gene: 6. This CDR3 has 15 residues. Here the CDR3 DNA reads TGCGCCAGCAGCTTGAAGGGACAGGGTTCGGGGGAGCTGTTTTTT. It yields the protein CASSLKGQGSGELFF. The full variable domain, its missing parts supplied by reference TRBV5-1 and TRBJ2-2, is KAGVTQTPRYLIKTRGQQVTLSCSPISGHRSVSWYQQTPGQGLQFLFEYFSETQRNKGNFPGRFSGRQFSNSRSEMNVSTLELGDSALYLCASSLKGQGSGELFFGEGSRLTVL.

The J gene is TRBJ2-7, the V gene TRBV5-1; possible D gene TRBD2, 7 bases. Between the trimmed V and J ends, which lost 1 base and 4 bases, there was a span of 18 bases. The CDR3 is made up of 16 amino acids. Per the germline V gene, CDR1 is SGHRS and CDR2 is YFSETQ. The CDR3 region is CASSLKGGTLTYEQYF. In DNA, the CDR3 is TGCGCCAGCAGCTTGAAGGGGGGGACTCTTACTTACGAGCAGTACTTC. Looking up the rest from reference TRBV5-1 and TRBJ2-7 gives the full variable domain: KAGVTQTPRYLIKTRGQQVTLSCSPISGHRSVSWYQQTPGQGLQFLFEYFSETQRNKGNFPGRFSGRQFSNSRSEMNVSTLELGDSALYLCASSLKGGTLTYEQYFGPGTRLTVT.

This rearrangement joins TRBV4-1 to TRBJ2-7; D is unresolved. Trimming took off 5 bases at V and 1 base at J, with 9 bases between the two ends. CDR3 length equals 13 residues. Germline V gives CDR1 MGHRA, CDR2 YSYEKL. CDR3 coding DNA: TGCGCCAGCAGCGCAGCCGGGTCCTACGAGCAGTACTTC. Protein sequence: CASSAAGSYEQYF.

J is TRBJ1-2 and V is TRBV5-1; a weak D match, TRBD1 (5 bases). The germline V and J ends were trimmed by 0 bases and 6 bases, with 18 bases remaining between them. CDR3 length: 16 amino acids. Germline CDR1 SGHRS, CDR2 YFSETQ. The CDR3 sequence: CASSLERAGHSDGYTF. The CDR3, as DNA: TGCGCCAGCAGCTTGGAGCGGGCAGGACATTCGGATGGCTACACCTTC.

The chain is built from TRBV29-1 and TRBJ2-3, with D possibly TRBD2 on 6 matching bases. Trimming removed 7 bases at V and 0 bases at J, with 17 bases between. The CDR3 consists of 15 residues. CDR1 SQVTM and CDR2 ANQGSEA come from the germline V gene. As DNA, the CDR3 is TGCAGCGCCTCCGGGGCTAGCGAAAGCACAGATACGCAGTATTTT. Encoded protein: CSASGASESTDTQYF.

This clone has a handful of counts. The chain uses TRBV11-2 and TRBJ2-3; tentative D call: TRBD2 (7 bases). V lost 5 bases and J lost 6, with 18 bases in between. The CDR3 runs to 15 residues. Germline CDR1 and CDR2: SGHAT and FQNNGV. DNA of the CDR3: TGTGCCAGCAGCGATAGCGGAGGGGGAGGGGATACGCAGTATTTT. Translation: CASSDSGGGGDTQYF.

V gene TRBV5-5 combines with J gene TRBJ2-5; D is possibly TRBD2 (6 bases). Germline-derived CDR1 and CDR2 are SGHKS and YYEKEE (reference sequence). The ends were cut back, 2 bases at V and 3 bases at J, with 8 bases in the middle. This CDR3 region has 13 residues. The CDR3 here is CASSFGGEETQYF. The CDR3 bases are TGTGCCAGCAGCTTCGGGGGAGAAGAGACCCAGTACTTC.

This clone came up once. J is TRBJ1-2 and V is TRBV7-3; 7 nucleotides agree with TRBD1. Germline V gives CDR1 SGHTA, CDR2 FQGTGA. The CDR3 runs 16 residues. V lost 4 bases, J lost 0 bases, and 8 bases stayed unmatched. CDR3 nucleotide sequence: TGTGCCAGCAGCTCAACTGGGACAGAAACTAACTATGGCTACACCTTC. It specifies CASSSTGTETNYGYTF.

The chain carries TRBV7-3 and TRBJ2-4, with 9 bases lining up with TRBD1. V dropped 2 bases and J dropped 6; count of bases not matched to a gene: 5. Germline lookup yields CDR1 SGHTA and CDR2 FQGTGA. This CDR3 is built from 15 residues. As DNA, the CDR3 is TGTGCCAGCAGCTTAGGGACAGGGAGGAGAAACATTCAGTACTTC. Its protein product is CASSLGTGRRNIQYF.

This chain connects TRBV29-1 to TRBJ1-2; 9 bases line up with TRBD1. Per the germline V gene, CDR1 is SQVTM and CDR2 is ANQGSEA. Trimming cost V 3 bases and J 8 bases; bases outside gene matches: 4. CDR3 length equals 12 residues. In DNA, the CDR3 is TGCAGCGTTGAGGATACAGGGGGCGGCTACACCTTC. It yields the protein CSVEDTGGGYTF.

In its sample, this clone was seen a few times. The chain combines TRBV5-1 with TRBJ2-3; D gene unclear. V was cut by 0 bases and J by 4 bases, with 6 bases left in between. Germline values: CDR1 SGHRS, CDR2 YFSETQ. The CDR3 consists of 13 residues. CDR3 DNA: TGCGCCAGCAGCTTGGTGGGCTCAGATACGCAGTATTTT. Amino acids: CASSLVGSDTQYF. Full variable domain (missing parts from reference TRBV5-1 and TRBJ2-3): KAGVTQTPRYLIKTRGQQVTLSCSPISGHRSVSWYQQTPGQGLQFLFEYFSETQRNKGNFPGRFSGRQFSNSRSEMNVSTLELGDSALYLCASSLVGSDTQYFGPGTRLTVL.

CDR3 DNA sequence: TGCGCCAGCAGCCAGGGTAGCGGACCCTACGAGCAGTACTTC. Its translation: CASSQGSGPYEQYF. The chain joins TRBV4-1 to TRBJ2-7; possibly TRBD2 for D (6 bases). CDR3 size: 14 residues. V lost 3 bases to trimming and J lost 2 bases, with 11 bases between them. Germline-derived CDR1 and CDR2 are MGHRA and YSYEKL.

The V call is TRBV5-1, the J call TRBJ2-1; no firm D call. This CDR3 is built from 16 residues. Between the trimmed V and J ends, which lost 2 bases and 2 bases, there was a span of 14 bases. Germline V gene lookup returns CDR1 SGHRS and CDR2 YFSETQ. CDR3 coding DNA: TGCGCCAGCAGCTTTCAAGGTGGCGGCCCCTACAATGAGCAGTTCTTC. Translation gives CASSFQGGGPYNEQFF.

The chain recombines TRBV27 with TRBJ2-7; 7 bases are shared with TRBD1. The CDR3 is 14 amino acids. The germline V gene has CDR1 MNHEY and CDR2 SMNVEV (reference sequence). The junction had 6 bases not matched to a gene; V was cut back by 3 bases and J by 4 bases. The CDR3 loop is CASSLKGAAYEQYF. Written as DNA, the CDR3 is TGTGCCAGCAGTTTGAAGGGGGCTGCTTACGAGCAGTACTTC.

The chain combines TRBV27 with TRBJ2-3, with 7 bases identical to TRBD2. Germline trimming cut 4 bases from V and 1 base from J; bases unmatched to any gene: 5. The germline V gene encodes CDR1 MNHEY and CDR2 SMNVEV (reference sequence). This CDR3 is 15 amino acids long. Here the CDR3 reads CASSSRLAGTDTQYF. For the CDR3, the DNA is TGTGCCAGCAGTTCCAGACTAGCAGGCACAGATACGCAGTATTTT.

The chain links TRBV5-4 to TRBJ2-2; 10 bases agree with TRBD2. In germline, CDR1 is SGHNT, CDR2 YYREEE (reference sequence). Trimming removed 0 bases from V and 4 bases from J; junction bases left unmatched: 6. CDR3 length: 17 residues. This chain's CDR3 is CASSLGGTSVVTGELFF. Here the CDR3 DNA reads TGTGCCAGCAGCTTGGGGGGGACTAGCGTTGTCACCGGGGAGCTGTTTTTT.

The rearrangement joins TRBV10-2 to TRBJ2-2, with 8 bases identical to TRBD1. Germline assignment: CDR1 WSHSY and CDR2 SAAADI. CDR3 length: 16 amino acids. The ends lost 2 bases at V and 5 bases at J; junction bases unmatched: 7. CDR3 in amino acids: CASSEGGTGRTGELFF. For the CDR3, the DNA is TGCGCCAGCAGTGAGGGGGGGACAGGCAGGACCGGGGAGCTGTTTTTT.

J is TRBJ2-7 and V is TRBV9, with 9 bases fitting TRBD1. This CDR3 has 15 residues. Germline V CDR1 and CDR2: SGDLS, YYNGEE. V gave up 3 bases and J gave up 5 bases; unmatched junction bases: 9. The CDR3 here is CASSEGTGTLDEQYF. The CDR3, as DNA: TGTGCCAGCAGCGAGGGGACAGGGACCCTTGACGAGCAGTACTTC.

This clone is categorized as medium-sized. The CDR3 DNA reads as TGTGCCTGGAGGGGGGGGGACAGGGAATCCGCTGGCTACACCTTC. It yields the protein CAWRGGDRESAGYTF. The rearrangement links TRBV30 to TRBJ1-2; TRBD1 agrees at 9 bases. V shed 3 bases, J shed 7 bases, and the junction held 12 bases outside the gene matches. The CDR3 is 15 residues long. Germline V lookup: CDR1 GTSNPN, CDR2 SVGIG (reference sequence).

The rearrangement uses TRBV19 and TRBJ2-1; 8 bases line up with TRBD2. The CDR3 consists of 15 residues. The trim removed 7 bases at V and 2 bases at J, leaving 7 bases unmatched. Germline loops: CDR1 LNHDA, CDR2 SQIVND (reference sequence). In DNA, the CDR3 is TGTGCCAGTATCGAGAACGGGAGGGCCTACAATGAGCAGTTCTTC. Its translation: CASIENGRAYNEQFF.

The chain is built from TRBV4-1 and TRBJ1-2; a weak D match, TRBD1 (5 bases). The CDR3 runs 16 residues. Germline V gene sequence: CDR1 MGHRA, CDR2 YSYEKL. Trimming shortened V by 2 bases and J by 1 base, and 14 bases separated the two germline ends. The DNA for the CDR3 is TGCGCCAGCAGCCAATCTCAGGGTTGGCGTAACTATGGCTACACCTTC. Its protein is CASSQSQGWRNYGYTF.

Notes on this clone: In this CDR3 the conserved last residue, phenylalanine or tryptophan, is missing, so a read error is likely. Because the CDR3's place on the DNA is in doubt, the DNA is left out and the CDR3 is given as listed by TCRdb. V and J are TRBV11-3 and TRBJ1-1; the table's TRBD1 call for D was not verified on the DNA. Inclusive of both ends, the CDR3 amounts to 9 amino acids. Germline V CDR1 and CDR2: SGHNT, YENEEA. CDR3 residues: CAPRGFSTR.

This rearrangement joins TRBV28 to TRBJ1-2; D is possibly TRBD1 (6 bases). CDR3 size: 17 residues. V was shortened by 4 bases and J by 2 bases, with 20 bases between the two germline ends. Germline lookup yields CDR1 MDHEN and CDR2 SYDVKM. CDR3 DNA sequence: TGTGCCAGCAGTTCGTACATTGAGGAGGACAGAAACTATGGCTACACCTTC. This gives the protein CASSSYIEEDRNYGYTF.

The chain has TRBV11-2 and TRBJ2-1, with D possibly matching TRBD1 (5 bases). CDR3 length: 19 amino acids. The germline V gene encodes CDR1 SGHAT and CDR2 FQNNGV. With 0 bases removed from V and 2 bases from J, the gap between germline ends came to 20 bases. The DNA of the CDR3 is TGTGCCAGCAGCTTAGATTATCGGGCGCGTTCAGGGACCTACAATGAGCAGTTCTTC. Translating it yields CASSLDYRARSGTYNEQFF.

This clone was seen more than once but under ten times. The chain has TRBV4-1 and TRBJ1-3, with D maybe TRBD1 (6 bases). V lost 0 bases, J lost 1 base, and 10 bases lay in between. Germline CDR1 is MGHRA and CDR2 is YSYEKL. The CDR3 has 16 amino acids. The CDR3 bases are TGCGCCAGCAGCCAAGACTCCAGGGGTTCTGGAAACACCATATATTTT. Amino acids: CASSQDSRGSGNTIYF.

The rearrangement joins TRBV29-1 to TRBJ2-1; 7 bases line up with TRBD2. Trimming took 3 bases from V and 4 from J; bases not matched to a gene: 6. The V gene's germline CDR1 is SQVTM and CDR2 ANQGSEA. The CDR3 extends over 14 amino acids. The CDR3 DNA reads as TGCAGCGTTGAGCGGGGGTTAGGATACAATGAGCAGTTCTTC. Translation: CSVERGLGYNEQFF.

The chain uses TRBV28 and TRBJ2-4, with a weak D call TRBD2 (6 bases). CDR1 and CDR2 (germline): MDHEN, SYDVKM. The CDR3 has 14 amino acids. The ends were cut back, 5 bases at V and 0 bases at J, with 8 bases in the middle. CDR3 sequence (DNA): TGTGCCAGCAGTCCGGGACTAGCCAAAAACATTCAGTACTTC. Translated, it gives CASSPGLAKNIQYF.